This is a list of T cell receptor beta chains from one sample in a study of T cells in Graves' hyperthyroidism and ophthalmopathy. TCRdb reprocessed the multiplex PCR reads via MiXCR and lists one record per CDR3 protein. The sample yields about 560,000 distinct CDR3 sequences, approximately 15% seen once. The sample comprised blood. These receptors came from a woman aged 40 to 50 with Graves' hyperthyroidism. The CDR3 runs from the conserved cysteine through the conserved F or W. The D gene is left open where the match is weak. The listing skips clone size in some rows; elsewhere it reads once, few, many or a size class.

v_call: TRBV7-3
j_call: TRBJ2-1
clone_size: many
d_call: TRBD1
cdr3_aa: CASSLMTGTGVYNEQFF
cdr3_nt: TGTGCCAGCAGCTTAATGACCGGGACAGGGGTCTACAATGAGCAGTTCTTC

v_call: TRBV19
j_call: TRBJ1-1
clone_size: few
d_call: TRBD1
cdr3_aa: CASSIYLLGQGGTEAFF
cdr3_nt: TGTGCCAGTAGTATATATTTGTTGGGACAGGGCGGAACTGAAGCTTTCTTT

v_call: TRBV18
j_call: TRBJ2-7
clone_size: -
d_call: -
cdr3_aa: CASSPYSAPRDEQYF
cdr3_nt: TGTGCCAGCTCACCATATAGCGCCCCGCGTGACGAGCAGTACTTC

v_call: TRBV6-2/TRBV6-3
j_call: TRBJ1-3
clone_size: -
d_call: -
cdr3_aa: CASSTYRSSGNTIYF
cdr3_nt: TGTGCCAGCAGCACCTATAGGTCCTCTGGAAACACCATATATTTT

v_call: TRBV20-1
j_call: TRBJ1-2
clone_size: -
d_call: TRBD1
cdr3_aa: CGATRDSYGYTF
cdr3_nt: TGCGGTGCTACACGGGACAGCTATGGCTACACCTTC

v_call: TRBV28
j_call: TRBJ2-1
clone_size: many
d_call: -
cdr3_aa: CASSPSYQGFHNEQFF
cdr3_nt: TGTGCCAGCAGCCCAAGTTATCAGGGGTTCCACAATGAGCAGTTCTTC

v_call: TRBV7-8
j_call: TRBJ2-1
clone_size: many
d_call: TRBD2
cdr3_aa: CASSPREADNEQFF
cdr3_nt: TGTGCCAGCAGCCCCCGGGAGGCGGACAATGAGCAGTTCTTC

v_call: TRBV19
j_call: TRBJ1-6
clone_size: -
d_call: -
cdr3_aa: CASSIGQLFDSPLHF
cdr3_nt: TGTGCCAGTAGTATCGGACAGCTATTTGATTCACCCCTCCACTTT

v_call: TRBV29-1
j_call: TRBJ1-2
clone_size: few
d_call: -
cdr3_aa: CSAGTLANYGYTF
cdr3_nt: TGCAGCGCTGGGACGTTAGCTAACTATGGCTACACCTTC

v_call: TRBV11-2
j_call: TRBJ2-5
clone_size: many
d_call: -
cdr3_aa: CASSTEVGVTGTQYF
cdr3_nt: TGTGCCAGCAGCACCGAGGTGGGGGTGACGGGGACCCAGTACTTC

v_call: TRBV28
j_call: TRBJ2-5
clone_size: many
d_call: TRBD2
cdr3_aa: CASSHPAGVETQYF
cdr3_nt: TGTGCCAGCAGTCACCCAGCGGGAGTTGAGACCCAGTACTTC

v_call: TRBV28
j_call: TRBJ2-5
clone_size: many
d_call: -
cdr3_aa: CASSLGRVKTQYF
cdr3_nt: TGTGCCAGCAGTTTAGGCAGGGTAAAGACCCAGTACTTC

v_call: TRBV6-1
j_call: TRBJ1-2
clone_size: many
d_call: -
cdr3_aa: CASSELTTTF
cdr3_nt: TGTGCCAGCAGTGAACTTACCACGACCTTC

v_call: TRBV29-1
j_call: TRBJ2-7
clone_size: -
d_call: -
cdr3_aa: CSVGPGSSYEQYF
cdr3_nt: TGCAGCGTGGGGCCAGGTAGCTCCTACGAGCAGTACTTC

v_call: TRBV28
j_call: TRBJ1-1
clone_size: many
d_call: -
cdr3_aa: CASSSPFGGAGTEAFF
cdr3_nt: TGTGCCAGCAGTTCCCCTTTTGGGGGGGCTGGAACTGAAGCTTTCTTT

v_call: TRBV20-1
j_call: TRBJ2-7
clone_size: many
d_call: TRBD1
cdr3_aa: CSADAGTGGYEQYF
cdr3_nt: TGCAGTGCAGATGCGGGGACAGGGGGCTACGAGCAGTACTTC

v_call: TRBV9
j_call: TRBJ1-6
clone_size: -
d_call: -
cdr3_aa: CASSVVGANSPLHF
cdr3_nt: TGTGCCAGCAGCGTAGTAGGCGCAAATTCACCCCTCCACTTT

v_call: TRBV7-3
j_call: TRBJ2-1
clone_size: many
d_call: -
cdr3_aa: CASSLPTGDNEQFF
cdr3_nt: TGTGCCAGCAGCTTACCGACCGGGGACAATGAGCAGTTCTTC

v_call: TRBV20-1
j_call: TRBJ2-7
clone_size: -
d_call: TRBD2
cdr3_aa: CSAKTSGVGYEQYF
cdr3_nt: TGCAGTGCGAAGACTAGCGGGGTAGGCTACGAGCAGTACTTC

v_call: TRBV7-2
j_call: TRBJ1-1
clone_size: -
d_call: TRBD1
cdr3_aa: CASQPGQGVREAFF
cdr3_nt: TGTGCCAGCCAACCGGGACAGGGGGTCCGGGAAGCTTTCTTT

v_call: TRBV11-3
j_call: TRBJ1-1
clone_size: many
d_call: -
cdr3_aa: CASSLGTNEAFF
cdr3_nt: TGTGCCAGCAGCTTAGGGACAAATGAAGCTTTCTTT

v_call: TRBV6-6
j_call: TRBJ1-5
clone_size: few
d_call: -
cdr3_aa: CASSYSMGDYSNQPQHF
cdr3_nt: TGTGCCAGCAGTTACTCGATGGGAGACTATAGCAATCAGCCCCAGCATTTT

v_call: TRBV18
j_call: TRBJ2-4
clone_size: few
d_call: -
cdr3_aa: CASSLPLGGAAKNIQYF
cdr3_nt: TGTGCCAGCTCACTACCCTTAGGGGGGGCGGCCAAAAACATTCAGTACTTC

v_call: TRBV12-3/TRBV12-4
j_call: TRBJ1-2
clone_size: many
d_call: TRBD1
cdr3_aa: CASSSGQGWGYTF
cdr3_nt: TGTGCCAGCAGTTCCGGACAGGGCTGGGGCTACACCTTC

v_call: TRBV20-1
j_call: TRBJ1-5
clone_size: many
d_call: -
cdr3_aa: CSASKENSNQPQHF
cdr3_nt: TGCAGTGCCTCAAAGGAAAATAGCAATCAGCCCCAGCATTTT

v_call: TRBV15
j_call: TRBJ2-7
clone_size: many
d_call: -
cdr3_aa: CATSRDRESEQYF
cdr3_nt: TGTGCCACCAGCAGAGACAGGGAAAGCGAGCAGTACTTC

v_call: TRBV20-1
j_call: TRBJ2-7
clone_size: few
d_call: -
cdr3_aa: CSARDVSGGKTYEQYF
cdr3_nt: TGCAGTGCTAGAGATGTCTCAGGGGGGAAGACCTACGAGCAGTACTTC

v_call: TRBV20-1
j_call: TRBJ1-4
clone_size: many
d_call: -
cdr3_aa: CSALPSTNEKLFF
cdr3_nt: TGCAGTGCTTTGCCTTCAACTAATGAAAAACTGTTTTTT